This T cell receptor (beta chain) was obtained from a study of blood T cells in healthy people across ages. Combining a sample-barcoded 5' primer with a J-beta primer mix, a second PCR ran for roughly 7 to 12 cycles. TCRdb reprocessed the 5' RACE reads with MiXCR, giving one entry per CDR3 protein. Of around 900,000 distinct CDR3 sequences listed, roughly 26% are singletons. Notes on this clonotype: The antigen is not known.

Overall study findings and caveats: Roughly linear declines in TCR beta diversity per million T cells occurred with age. Estimates drawn from one million T cells were deemed to understate diversity. Long-lived donors carried more naive CD4+ cells and greater diversity than aged donors.

CDR3 size: 14 residues. Trimming took off 3 bases at V and 2 bases at J, with 10 bases between the two ends. Germline CDR1 is LNHDA and CDR2 is SQIVND (reference sequence). The material sequenced was blood. This receptor was taken from an elderly woman in good health. The chain couples TRBV19 to TRBJ1-2; D remains unclear. In DNA, the CDR3 is TGTGCCAGTAGTATCGAATTGGGAAACTATGGCTACACCTTC. The encoded protein is CASSIELGNYGYTF.